The 4 T cell receptor beta chains reported below all come from one sample, sequenced in a study of long-term antiretroviral therapy in people with HIV. The assay used was immunoSEQ (version v3.0), run at survey level. Data came from immunoSEQ multiplex PCR; TCRdb stores just in-frame clones and leaves some out. The sample shows approximately 31,000 clones, almost 97% of them seen only once. Specimen: unsorted PBMCs, collected 6.9 years after starting antiretroviral therapy. The receptors stem from a man younger than 40 with HIV.

The rearrangement uses TRBV19 and TRBJ2-3, with 7 positions matching TRBD2. V lost 10 bases and J lost 2; bases outside the gene matches: 12. The CDR3 spans 15 residues. Germline-derived CDR1 and CDR2 are LNHDA and SQIVND (reference sequence). The CDR3 DNA sequence: TGTGCCACTACGAATCGGGGGGAGGTCACAGATACGCAGTATTTT. It translates to CATTNRGEVTDTQYF.

The J gene is TRBJ2-2, the V gene TRBV7-2, with TRBD1 matching 11 bases. CDR3 length: 16 residues. Losses at the gene ends were 2 bases for V and 6 bases for J; bases not matched to a gene: 5. Per the germline V gene, CDR1 is SGHTA and CDR2 is FQGNSA. The CDR3: CASSLSGDRGSGELFF. CDR3 DNA sequence: TGTGCCAGCAGCTTATCCGGGGACAGGGGGTCCGGGGAGCTGTTTTTT.

This chain uses TRBV5-6 with TRBJ2-1; D gene unclear. V dropped 1 base and J dropped 7 bases, with 9 bases sitting between them. Germline V gene lookup returns CDR1 SGHDT and CDR2 YYEEEE. The CDR3 is 13 amino acids. The CDR3: CASSLLRENEQFF. The CDR3 DNA is TGTGCCAGCAGCTTGTTAAGAGAGAATGAGCAGTTCTTC. Together with reference TRBV5-6 and TRBJ2-1, the CDR3 gives the full variable domain: DAGVTQSPTHLIKTRGQQVTLRCSPKSGHDTVSWYQQALGQGPQFIFQYYEEEERQRGNFPDRFSGHQFPNYSSELNVNALLLGDSALYLCASSLLRENEQFFGPGTRLTVL.

The chain joins TRBV25-1 to TRBJ2-7; D is ambiguous. The length of the CDR3 is 13 residues. V was clipped by 4 bases and J by 7 bases, with 14 bases between them. Germline V lookup: CDR1 MGHDK, CDR2 SYGVNS. CDR3 coding DNA: TGTGCCAGCAGTGGCCTTATGTGGGGAGAGCAGTACTTC. Translated, it gives CASSGLMWGEQYF.